This passage covers 9 T cell receptor beta chains from one sample sequenced in a study of OX40 agonist ivuxolimab in advanced cancers. The repertoire was sequenced with immunoSEQ multiplex PCR; TCRdb's copy has only in-frame clones and lacks some. The profile shows just over 50,000 clones, about 80% of them singletons. The sample in question was CD4+ or CD8+ T cells sorted from blood, obtained in a trial of the OX40 agonist ivuxolimab. The receptors derive from an adult with an advanced solid tumor such as melanoma, head and neck, liver or kidney cancer.

The chain has TRBV19 and TRBJ2-7, with D maybe TRBD1 (6 bases). V was cut by 5 bases and J by 6 bases, with 17 bases left in between. The CDR3 consists of 14 residues. CDR1 and CDR2 from the germline V gene are LNHDA and SQIVND (reference sequence). As DNA, the CDR3 is TGTGCCAGTAGTCCCCCCGGACAGAGGTCCGAGCAGTACTTC. Its translation: CASSPPGQRSEQYF.

The V and J genes are TRBV5-1 and TRBJ2-2, with D perhaps given as TRBD1 or TRBD2 (5 bases each). The germline gives CDR1 SGHRS, CDR2 YFSETQ. Trimming pared 5 bases from V and 6 bases from J, leaving 11 bases between. This CDR3 is built from 13 residues. The CDR3 nucleotides read TGCGCCAGCAGGGAGAGGGGAGCCGGGGAGCTGTTTTTT. It yields the protein CASRERGAGELFF. The full variable domain, completed using reference TRBV5-1 and TRBJ2-2, is KAGVTQTPRYLIKTRGQQVTLSCSPISGHRSVSWYQQTPGQGLQFLFEYFSETQRNKGNFPGRFSGRQFSNSRSEMNVSTLELGDSALYLCASRERGAGELFFGEGSRLTVL.

The V call is TRBV11-2, the J call TRBJ1-1, with unresolved D. The CDR3 runs to 15 residues. Germline V gene sequence: CDR1 SGHAT, CDR2 FQNNGV. Trimming left V 3 bases short and J 1 base short, with 12 bases between. The CDR3 nucleotides are TGTGCCAGCAGCTTCTTTGGGTTCCAGAACACTGAAGCTTTCTTT. Its translation: CASSFFGFQNTEAFF.

V usage is TRBV29-1 and J usage is TRBJ2-1; 9 nucleotides agree with TRBD1. With V trimmed by 7 bases and J by 3 bases, 10 bases remained unmatched. The V gene's germline CDR1 is SQVTM and CDR2 ANQGSEA. The CDR3 length is 15 residues. As DNA, the CDR3 is TGCAGCGCTATAGTGGGGACAGGGTACTACAATGAGCAGTTCTTC. It specifies CSAIVGTGYYNEQFF.

The V gene is TRBV19, the J gene TRBJ1-1; D not resolved. V gave up 7 bases and J gave up 2 bases, with 8 bases separating them. The germline CDR1 and CDR2 sequences are LNHDA and SQIVND (reference sequence). The CDR3 is 12 amino acids. The CDR3 region is CASIRTNTEAFF. The CDR3 DNA reads as TGTGCCAGTATTCGGACTAACACTGAAGCTTTCTTT. The full variable domain, rest sourced from reference TRBV19 and TRBJ1-1, is DGGITQSPKYLFRKEGQNVTLSCEQNLNHDAMYWYRQDPGQGLRLIYYSQIVNDFQKGDIAEGYSVSREKKESFPLTVTSAQKNPTAFYLCASIRTNTEAFFGQGTRLTVV.

V and J are TRBV18 and TRBJ1-6; 7 nucleotides align to TRBD1. The CDR3 extends over 15 amino acids. CDR1 is KGHSH and CDR2 is LQKENI in the germline V gene. V gave up 1 base and J gave up 5 bases; unmatched junction bases: 2. The CDR3 sequence: CASSPQGAHNSPLHF. The CDR3 DNA reads TGTGCCAGCTCACCACAGGGGGCTCATAATTCACCCCTCCACTTT.

This chain uses TRBV11-1 with TRBJ2-7, with D hard to call. The CDR3 loop spans 11 amino acids. The V end lost 4 bases, the J end lost 3 bases, and 4 bases lay between the germline ends. Germline lookup yields CDR1 SGHAT and CDR2 FQDESV (reference sequence). CDR3: CASSSSYEQYF. The CDR3 DNA sequence: TGTGCCAGCAGCTCGAGCTACGAGCAGTACTTC.

The chain carries TRBV9 and TRBJ2-1; 10 nucleotides line up with TRBD2. The V gene's germline CDR1 is SGDLS and CDR2 YYNGEE. Germline trimming cut 4 bases from V and 9 bases from J; bases unmatched to any gene: 13. CDR3 length: 16 residues. The CDR3 protein is CASSPQGLAGVSEQFF. The CDR3 DNA is TGTGCCAGCAGCCCCCAAGGGCTAGCGGGGGTGAGTGAGCAGTTCTTC. The complete variable domain, with remaining parts taken from reference TRBV9 and TRBJ2-1, reads DSGVTQTPKHLITATGQRVTLRCSPRSGDLSVYWYQQSLDQGLQFLIQYYNGEERAKGNILERFSAQQFPDLHSELNLSSLELGDSALYFCASSPQGLAGVSEQFFGPGTRLTVL.

The genes are TRBV6-1 and TRBJ1-1, with 9 bases identical to TRBD1. V dropped 5 bases and J dropped 5; count of bases not matched to a gene: 9. Germline CDR1 is MNHNS and CDR2 is SASEGT. The CDR3 covers 15 residues. CDR3 protein: CASSLEQGAGTEAFF. In DNA form, the CDR3 reads TGTGCCAGCAGTCTAGAACAGGGGGCTGGAACTGAAGCTTTCTTT.